The subject of this entry is one T cell receptor beta chain. Antigen specificity is unknown. Some clones are missing from TCRdb's copy, which holds only in-frame ones; the method was immunoSEQ multiplex PCR. The sample yields about 40,000 clones, approximately 88% seen once. Germline V lookup: CDR1 MNHEY, CDR2 SMNVEV (reference sequence). The length of the CDR3 is 15 residues. V gave up 2 bases and J gave up 4 bases, with 11 bases separating them. This sample was included in a study of T cell responses to AZD1222 COVID-19 vaccine. Study results and caveats: There were repertoire samples only from the period after the peak T cell response. There were vaccine-associated CD4 TCRs across spike, dominant at 160-218 and 743-854.

Second-dose timings of about 4 or about 12 weeks were pooled. The sequencing here drew on peripheral blood, taken 28 days after the second AZD1222 dose. The TCR originated in an adult who received the AZD1222 COVID-19 vaccine. The chain couples TRBV27 to TRBJ2-2; a possible D gene is TRBD2 (6 bases). CDR3: CASSLGLGGTGELFF. The CDR3 DNA sequence: TGTGCCAGCAGTTTAGGGTTGGGGGGCACCGGGGAGCTGTTTTTT.